Included here is one T cell receptor (beta chain) sequence, with context. The data are from a study of shared clonotypes between healthy human individuals. Germline values: CDR1 SEHNR, CDR2 FQNEAQ (reference sequence). This CDR3 contains 15 residues. V was pared by 4 bases and J by 6 bases, with 19 bases between. The assay was immunoSEQ multiplex PCR, and TCRdb's table has in-frame clones only and misses some. The sample holds 950,000 to 1,200,000 clones, 77% seen once. Specimen: memory CD4+ T cells from PBMCs. Subset reported: CD45RA-negative fraction. The sequence was collected from a man aged 18 to 35 in good health. Some clones in this sample may be carry-over from other donors' samples. This sequence joins TRBV7-9 and TRBJ2-7; weak D call: TRBD2 (5 bases). The CDR3 reads CASSSKRLTTLEQYF. Written as DNA, the CDR3 is TGTGCCAGCAGCTCAAAGCGGTTAACCACCCTCGAGCAGTACTTC. The full variable domain, its missing parts supplied by reference TRBV7-9 and TRBJ2-7, is DTGVSQNPRHKITKRGQNVTFRCDPISEHNRLYWYRQTLGQGPEFLTYFQNEAQLEKSRLLSDRFSAERPKGSFSTLEIQRTEQGDSAMYLCASSSKRLTTLEQYFGPGTRLTVT.